This paragraph covers one T cell receptor beta chain sequence. Its cognate antigen has yet to be identified. No clone much larger than this one lies a single base away; base qualities are absent. The trial excluded patients who had a history of autoimmune disease or were on systemic immunosuppression. Peripheral blood for TCR sequencing was collected from all dose cohorts at baseline, on cycle 4 day 1, and on cycle 7 day 1. The samples were taken from a phase I, first-in-human, multicenter, open-label dose-escalation trial of ivuxolimab. Adults with locally advanced or metastatic melanoma, renal cell, hepatocellular, or head and neck squamous cell carcinoma were enrolled in the trial. CD4+ and CD8+ T cells were sorted separately from peripheral blood before TCR sequencing. The data were obtained in a study of OX40 agonist ivuxolimab in advanced cancers. Looking at the study overall: Ivuxolimab, which targeted the costimulatory receptor OX40 (CD134), was an agonistic, fully human IgG2 monoclonal antibody. Intravenous ivuxolimab was administered to patients every 2 weeks at six dose levels: 0.01, 0.1, 0.3, 1.5, 3 and 10 mg/kg. Among the roughly 54 dose-escalation patients, around 19 had hepatocellular carcinoma, 15 melanoma, 9 renal cell carcinoma and 9 head and neck cancer. A male proportion of nearly 85% and a mean age of roughly 55 years, ranging from 23 to 79, were recorded for the dose-escalation cohort. Prior anti-PD-1, anti-PD-L1 or anti-CTLA-4 therapy was permitted, and less than 45% of dose-escalation patients had received checkpoint inhibitors. Partial responses occurred in three dose-escalation patients: two with cutaneous melanoma and one with hepatocellular carcinoma. The point of sequencing TCRbeta in the periphery was to test whether ivuxolimab changed TCR sequence diversity and drove clonal T-cell expansion. The monotherapy dose-escalation portion (N ≈ 57 patients) of the phase I ivuxolimab trial is reported in the paper. The investigation overall reported the following: Low levels of normalized T-cell clonal expansion were also seen in some patients who did not respond. At doses of 0.1 to 3.0 mg/kg, clonal expansion of both CD4+ and CD8+ blood T cells was observed from baseline to week 6. The antigen specificity of the peripheral T cells that underwent clonal expansion was not determined. In the 0.1-3.0 mg/kg groups, partial responders had among the lowest normalized peripheral clonal expansion, particularly in CD8+ T cells. On average, CD8+ T cells showed more expanded clones than CD4+ T cells after ivuxolimab.

CDR1 MDHEN and CDR2 SYDVKM are derived from the germline V gene. Reading from cysteine to phenylalanine, the CDR3 counts 16 amino acids. Only the CDR3 portion is preserved as DNA: 48 bases, with reading frame beginning at the first base. V trim: 5 bases; J trim: 5 bases; unmatched bases: 6. Genomic DNA was isolated from the sorted cells so that the TCRbeta CDR3 region could be sequenced. The immunoSEQ Assay was used to sequence the TCRbeta CDR3 regions. The table comes from immuneACCESS by way of TCRdb, which keeps in-frame sequences with V and J called. Part of the clones is missing from these tables; in studies checked, under half for an unresolved V gene and the rest for unknown reasons. The sample table records nearly 50,000 clones; around 87% of these occur just once. The top ten clonotypes cover 1.9% of the sample.

The source was CD4+ or CD8+ T cells sorted from blood, collected in a trial of the OX40 agonist ivuxolimab. Recombination linked TRBV28 to TRBJ2-1, and TRBD2 matches 13 of the central bases. The receptor's source is an adult with an advanced solid tumor such as melanoma, head and neck, liver or kidney cancer. The CDR3 sequence is CASSPLLAGGDNEQFF. In nucleotide form, the sequence is TGTGCCAGCAGTCCTTTACTAGCGGGAGGGGACAATGAGCAGTTCTTC.